Below are 16 T cell receptor beta chains sequenced from a single sample in a study of cytomegalovirus exposure and HLA in healthy donors. PCR used 60 Vbeta primers and 13 Jbeta primers. Here immunoSEQ multiplex PCR was the method, and the copy in TCRdb shows in-frame clones only, minus some. This sample has around 130,000 clones, with around 74% found just once. What was sequenced was PBMCs. Receptor source: a man aged 30 to 45 in good health and CMV-seronegative.

The chain couples TRBV5-1 to TRBJ1-1; the match to TRBD1 covers 9 bases. The CDR3 is made up of 13 amino acids. V shed 1 base and J 8 bases; nucleotides not matched to a gene: 3. Germline V CDR1 and CDR2: SGHRS, YFSETQ. The CDR3 loop is CASSLITGGEAFF. The CDR3 nucleotides read TGCGCCAGCAGCTTGATTACAGGGGGCGAAGCTTTCTTT.

V gene TRBV6-1 combines with J gene TRBJ2-2; TRBD2 is a possible D gene (5 bases). Germline assignment: CDR1 MNHNS and CDR2 SASEGT. The germline V and J ends were trimmed by 1 base and 6 bases, with 12 bases remaining between them. This CDR3 comprises 15 residues. The DNA of the CDR3 is TGTGCCAGCAGTGAAGGCGGCTCGGGGTCCGGGGAGCTGTTTTTT. It codes for CASSEGGSGSGELFF.

Remarks on this clone: It is likely a read error, because the conserved phenylalanine at the end of the CDR3 is missing. V is TRBV2 and J is TRBJ2-3; maybe TRBD2 (5 bases). The germline gives CDR1 SNHLY, CDR2 FYNNEI. The CDR3 spans 15 residues. V lost 6 bases, J lost 1 base, and 14 bases lay in between. CDR3 DNA: TGTGCCAGCAGGGAGGCAAGGAGAGGCACAGATACGCAGTATGTT. This translates into CASREARRGTDTQYV.

The chain recombines TRBV7-2 with TRBJ1-3; weak D call: TRBD1 (6 bases). Per the germline V gene, CDR1 is SGHTA and CDR2 is FQGNSA. The CDR3 is 15 residues long. Trimming left V 5 bases short and J 2 bases short, with 13 bases between. CDR3 loop: CASSPRTAAGNTIYF. The CDR3 DNA reads as TGTGCCAGCAGCCCTCGGACAGCCGCTGGAAACACCATATATTTT.

The chain has TRBV7-2 and TRBJ2-4; D uncertain. CDR3 length equals 13 residues. Per germline, CDR1 SGHTA and CDR2 FQGNSA. V was trimmed by 5 bases and J by 9 bases, leaving 14 bases between them. This CDR3 is CASSVYVLTIQYF. The DNA for the CDR3 is TGTGCCAGCAGCGTGTACGTACTTACCATTCAGTACTTC.

The chain recombines TRBV29-1 with TRBJ1-2, with D possibly being TRBD1 (6 bases). The CDR3 covers 16 residues. CDR1 and CDR2 from the germline V gene are SQVTM and ANQGSEA. V gave up 1 base and J gave up 0 bases, with 15 bases separating them. CDR3 sequence reads: CSVEGTANPPNYGYTF. CDR3 nucleotides: TGCAGCGTTGAAGGGACAGCAAATCCCCCTAACTATGGCTACACCTTC.

The CDR3 reads CAAGTAGQGYNEQFF. The CDR3 bases are TGTGCCGCGGGGACCGCCGGACAGGGCTACAATGAGCAGTTCTTC. This rearrangement joins TRBV6-5 to TRBJ2-1; 8 bases match TRBD1. CDR3 length: 15 residues. V trimming: 11 bases; J trimming: 3 bases; junction bases outside the gene matches: 12. From germline, CDR1 is MNHEY and CDR2 SVGAGI.

DNA for the CDR3: TGTGCCAGCAGCTTCTATGAAGCTTTCTTT. This codes for CASSFYEAFF. The rearrangement links TRBV7-9 to TRBJ1-1; D gene uncertain. Trimming cost V 3 bases and J 7 bases, with 3 bases left between them. CDR3 length equals 10 residues. CDR1 is SEHNR, CDR2 FQNEAQ, per germline (reference sequence).

The J gene is TRBJ2-7, the V gene TRBV9; D gene unclear. The V end was cut by 4 bases, the J end by 1 base, with 15 bases between. The CDR3 totals 15 residues. CDR1 is SGDLS and CDR2 is YYNGEE in the germline V gene. CDR3 residues: CASSFRLDPSYEQYF. In DNA, the CDR3 is TGTGCCAGCAGCTTTCGACTTGACCCATCCTACGAGCAGTACTTC.

V and J are TRBV5-1 and TRBJ1-1; 7 bases align to TRBD1. J was trimmed by 2 bases and V by 3 bases; bases with no gene match: 7. Germline V CDR1 and CDR2: SGHRS, YFSETQ. CDR3 size: 15 residues. CDR3 sequence reads: CASSSDRVGNTEAFF. The CDR3 region has the DNA TGCGCCAGCAGCTCTGACAGGGTAGGCAACACTGAAGCTTTCTTT.

V and J are TRBV28 and TRBJ2-1; 15 nucleotides line up with TRBD2. From germline, CDR1 is MDHEN and CDR2 SYDVKM. Trimming took 4 bases from V and 10 from J; bases not matched to a gene: 8. The length of the CDR3 is 16 residues. The CDR3 reads CASSSGLAGGLYEQFF. CDR3 in DNA: TGTGCCAGCAGTTCCGGACTAGCGGGGGGGCTGTACGAGCAGTTCTTC.

The gene calls are TRBV7-8 and TRBJ2-7; D is perhaps TRBD2 (7 bases). The CDR3 is 16 amino acids. Trimming shortened V by 1 base and J by 1 base, and 14 bases separated the two germline ends. CDR1 is SGHVS, CDR2 FQNEAQ, per germline. CDR3: CASSLVGRGTSYEQYF. In DNA form, the CDR3 reads TGTGCCAGCAGCTTAGTTGGGAGGGGGACTTCCTACGAGCAGTACTTC.

This clone was seen only once. The chain has TRBV2 and TRBJ1-6; 7 nucleotides agree with TRBD1. Trimming removed 6 bases from V and 6 bases from J; junction bases left unmatched: 11. This CDR3 is built from 16 residues. Germline V gene sequence: CDR1 SNHLY, CDR2 FYNNEI. CDR3 bases: TGTGCCAGCAGCGAGGGGTCGGACAGGTTTAATTCACCCCTCCACTTT. It translates to CASSEGSDRFNSPLHF. The entire variable domain, with the rest obtained from reference TRBV2 and TRBJ1-6, is as follows: EPEVTQTPSHQVTQMGQEVILRCVPISNHLYFYWYRQILGQKVEFLVSFYNNEISEKSEIFDDQFSVERPDGSNFTLKIRSTKLEDSAMYFCASSEGSDRFNSPLHFGNGTRLTVT.

The chain couples TRBV6-1 to TRBJ2-7; 13 positions match TRBD2. Germline-derived CDR1 and CDR2 are MNHNS and SASEGT. The CDR3 is made up of 15 amino acids. Trimming cost V 6 bases and J 5 bases; bases outside gene matches: 7. This chain's CDR3 is CASSFGTSGEHEQYF. CDR3 DNA: TGTGCCAGCAGCTTTGGGACTAGCGGGGAACACGAGCAGTACTTC.

The rearrangement links TRBV4-2 to TRBJ2-7; TRBD2 might be the D (5 bases). Germline assignment: CDR1 LGHNA and CDR2 YNFKEQ. The CDR3 loop spans 13 amino acids. Trimming pared 0 bases from V and 4 bases from J, leaving 7 bases between. In DNA, the CDR3 is TGTGCCAGCAGCCAAGATCGCGGGTACGAGCAGTACTTC. This encodes CASSQDRGYEQYF.

This rearrangement joins TRBV28 to TRBJ2-7, with D possibly being TRBD2 (6 bases). The CDR3 has 14 amino acids. V was shortened by 6 bases and J by 2 bases, with 14 bases between the two germline ends. Germline V gene sequence: CDR1 MDHEN, CDR2 SYDVKM. CDR3 region: CASSSSVSTYEQYF. The CDR3 bases are TGTGCCAGCAGCTCTAGCGTCTCCACCTACGAGCAGTACTTC.